This TCR beta chain derives from a study of shared clonotypes between healthy human individuals. This clone was observed a single time. CD8 cells regarded as naive lacked CD45RO, were positively chosen for CCR7, and omitted terminally differentiated effector memory CD45RA+ cells. The repertoire was sequenced with immunoSEQ multiplex PCR; TCRdb's copy has only in-frame clones and lacks some. The sample consists of some 2.1 million clones, 90% to 95% of them appearing once. Sequencing used naive CD8+ T cells from PBMCs. This receptor was obtained from a man aged 18 to 35 in good health. Some clones in this sample may be carry-over from other donors' samples.

The CDR3 nucleotides read TGTGCCAGCAGTTTAGGTTTGGGGACAGCCACCTACGAGCAGTACTTC. It yields the protein CASSLGLGTATYEQYF. The genes are TRBV28 and TRBJ2-7; 7 nucleotides align to TRBD1. The CDR3 length is 16 residues. The germline V gene has CDR1 MDHEN and CDR2 SYDVKM. V gave up 2 bases and J gave up 2 bases; unmatched junction bases: 9.